These T cell receptor beta chains were read from a single sample in a study of cytomegalovirus exposure and HLA in healthy donors. Data came from immunoSEQ multiplex PCR; TCRdb stores just in-frame clones and leaves some out. The sample's table shows 200,000 or so clones. Sequencing was carried out using PBMCs. The receptors originated from a girl aged 2-10 years in good health and CMV-seropositive. Both conserved end residues are part of each CDR3. The order of the fields is J gene, V gene, CDR3 protein.

>TRBJ1-6|TRBV4-1
CASSQSRTGPPLHF
>TRBJ2-7|TRBV11-2
CASSTTGGQYF
>TRBJ1-3|TRBV15
CATSRDPTGPLGNTIYF
>TRBJ2-3|TRBV5-1
CASSLGLAGETDTQYF
>TRBJ1-1|TRBV28
CATHREGKSLNTEAFF
>TRBJ2-4|TRBV5-3
CARSSGVLAKNIQYF
>TRBJ1-2|TRBV7-9
CASSRQGSGLGAYTF
>TRBJ2-7|TRBV5-4
CASTVAGVHSSYEQYF
>TRBJ2-3|TRBV30
CAWTPLPPSGGPQGTQYF
>TRBJ2-5|TRBV5-1
CASSGGLAALGETQYF
>TRBJ1-1|TRBV6-1
CASSSRLPTEAFF
>TRBJ2-1|TRBV29-1
CSVEQKPTGQLGFGEQFF
>TRBJ1-5|TRBV27
CASSLTGVWYQPQHF
>TRBJ2-7|TRBV6-6
CASSPGTGKSYEQYF
>.|TRBV4-2
CASSQGDRGWFEQYF
>TRBJ1-2|TRBV27
CASSLSPGTGLRGYTF
>TRBJ2-7|TRBV5-5
CASSFSSYEQYF
>TRBJ1-6|TRBV15
CATSRDTLRGPDSPLHF
>TRBJ1-1|TRBV5-4
CASSSRLGNTEAFF
>TRBJ2-4|TRBV10-2
CAGSGSEGNIQYF
>TRBJ1-1|TRBV5-1
CASSSRTVNTEAFF
>TRBJ1-1|TRBV28
CASSFHYLNTEAFF
>TRBJ2-4|TRBV5-4
CASSSLQGAGDIQYF
>TRBJ2-1|TRBV4-1
CASSQAGTGDPNEQFF
>TRBJ1-5|TRBV6-5
CASSSGYRGQPQHF
>TRBJ2-7|TRBV4-2
CASSQDKSISGYGYEQYF
>TRBJ2-2|TRBV9
CASSDRVGTGELFF
>TRBJ2-2|TRBV7-2
CASTMRVGNTGELFF
>TRBJ1-5|TRBV10-3
CAIRPEGGQPQHF
>TRBJ2-1|TRBV27
CASSFRRDRTGNEQFF
>TRBJ1-1|TRBV6-4
CASRDRDSGPYEAFF
>TRBJ1-1|TRBV15
CATSRDRGNTEAFF
>TRBJ2-5|TRBV30
CAWLAGGTQYF
>TRBJ2-2|TRBV6-5
CASSYKLAYTGELFF
>TRBJ2-7|TRBV18
CASSAAGTSGSRYEQYF
>TRBJ1-5|TRBV28
CASSLLGGVYQPQHF
>TRBJ2-1|TRBV7-5
CVRSLSGRGYNEQFF
>TRBJ2-1|TRBV29-1
CSVEDSNWGVEQFF
>TRBJ2-2|TRBV13
CASSSGLAGPGELFF
>TRBJ1-1|TRBV27
CATALNRNTEAFF
>TRBJ2-3|TRBV9
CASSVAASYPSGTDTQYF
>TRBJ2-5|TRBV6-5
CASRRGRQETQYF
>TRBJ2-6|TRBV28
CASQDSGANVLTF
>TRBJ2-5|TRBV7-6
CASSKDWEETQYF
>TRBJ1-2|TRBV5-6
CASSIGGSPYGYTF
>TRBJ2-3|TRBV11-3
CASSSAYADTQYF
>TRBJ1-1|TRBV18
CASSRSTGLEAFF
>TRBJ1-1|TRBV28
CASSLPGMAFF
>TRBJ1-2|TRBV10-2
CASSESWTRKGYTF